Given below is one T cell receptor (beta chain) in context. What it recognizes is unknown. V was pared by 1 base and J by 2 bases, with 2 bases of the junction left unmatched. In germline, CDR1 is GTSNPN, CDR2 SVGIG (reference sequence). The CDR3 runs to 14 residues. The sample belongs to a study of cytomegalovirus exposure and HLA in healthy donors. Study results and caveats: A later analysis linked a missense DCLRE1C variant to TCR beta V- and J-gene trimming.

Primers included in the PCR were 60 Vbeta and 13 Jbeta primers. This table comes from immunoSEQ multiplex PCR, and its TCRdb copy is limited to in-frame clones, with some not included. The sample shows around 100,000 clones, around 79% of them seen only once. The TCR was taken from a middle-aged woman in good health and CMV-seronegative. The sample comprised PBMCs. The chain links TRBV30 to TRBJ1-3; 7 bases fit TRBD1. CDR3 bases: TGTGCCTGGAGTGCCGGGACAGCTGGAAACACCATATATTTT. This gives the protein CAWSAGTAGNTIYF. Variable domain in full (rest from reference TRBV30 and TRBJ1-3): SQTIHQWPATLVQPVGSPLSLECTVEGTSNPNLYWYRQAAGRGLQLLFYSVGIGQISSEVPQNLSASRPQDRQFILSSKKLLLSDSGFYLCAWSAGTAGNTIYFGEGSWLTVV.